Here is one TCR beta chain with its context. This sample was included in a study of cytomegalovirus exposure and HLA in healthy donors. PCR employed 60 Vbeta and 13 Jbeta primers. Sequencing used immunoSEQ multiplex PCR; TCRdb keeps in-frame clones, though not all of them. Of some 100,000 clones listed, 76% are singletons. V shed 3 bases, J shed 3 bases, and the junction held 14 bases outside the gene matches. Germline V gene lookup returns CDR1 SGHAT and CDR2 FQNNGV. The CDR3 has 18 amino acids. Material: PBMCs. The chain joins TRBV11-2 to TRBJ1-2; 9 nucleotides line up with TRBD1. This receptor was identified in a woman aged 45-60 years in good health and CMV-seropositive. The CDR3 region is CASSLTITGGGNYYGYTF. The CDR3 DNA sequence: TGTGCCAGCAGCTTGACAATAACAGGGGGCGGAAACTACTATGGCTACACCTTC.